This T cell receptor (beta chain) is from a study of TIL therapy for anti-PD-1-resistant metastatic lung cancer (dated by TCRdb to the early 2020s). About the study as a whole: Among the enrolled patients, the median age was roughly 54 years (range roughly 35-80), and the median tumor PD-L1 proportion score was roughly 6.4%. The cohort was composed predominantly of lung adenocarcinoma, with a few EGFR-mutant and two ALK-rearranged tumors included, and half of patients were identified as current or former smokers. Across the cohort, whole-exome sequencing showed a median non-synonymous tumor mutation burden of less than 1.7 mutations per megabase. Clonotypes were tracked across tumor, expanded TIL product and serial blood samples by T cell receptor beta sequencing of tumor and peripheral blood.

TCR beta CDR3 regions were amplified from genomic DNA with the immunoSEQ v3 hsTCRB kit using bias-controlled multiplex PCR. An Illumina NextSeq 500 was used to sequence the TCR libraries, reaching roughly 1.8 million read pairs at survey level or about 4.5-6 million at deep level. In the authors' own workflow: V, D and J genes were assigned, non-productive sequences were removed, and clonality was reported by immunoSEQ Analyzer software. Repertoires were compared by productive Simpson clonality and by the Morisita overlap index of productive TRB rearrangements between infused TIL and blood. TCRdb retrieved this table from immuneACCESS and kept in-frame rearrangements only. Not all clones are present; in checked studies, unresolved V genes account for under half, and no reason is known for the remainder. That table furnishes V, J and clone size, whereas the DNA furnished D and trimming. This sample gives 95,000 or so clones in total; about three fifths of them show up just once. Of the sample, roughly 9.7% falls within the top ten clones.

What the time point label conveys for this sample: pre-treatment sample, taken before nivolumab and TIL therapy. Baseline tumor samples were excised metastases, mostly pleural nodules or supraclavicular lymph nodes, from the same resection used to grow TIL. Tumors were harvested prior to any PD-1/PD-L1 blockade, after which nivolumab was administered to patients, and lymphodepletion, expanded TIL infusion and IL-2 were given to patients who progressed. Adults with stage 4 NSCLC were enrolled from late 2017 to January 2020 in a dual-center phase I trial. The samples were drawn from an open-label, single-arm phase I trial testing tumor-infiltrating lymphocyte therapy combined with nivolumab in advanced non-small cell lung cancer. Parts of each resected tumor were snap-frozen in liquid nitrogen and kept at -80 degrees C. Using laser-capture macrodissection, tumor regions of interest were selected on H&E sections, then pulverized into approximately 15 mg aliquots and extracted using Qiagen Allprep kits.

This clone showed up just once. Its antigen target is currently unknown. Base qualities were left out, and no much larger clone turns up one base away. Points the paper makes about the study in general: Higher clonality and lower diversity were observed in expanded TIL cultures than in baseline intratumoral T cells (median clonality roughly 6% vs 31%, p < 0.0001). The cohort was highly selected, with more treatment-naive, never-smoker and oncogene-addicted patients than typical, limiting generalizability. The study protocol defined all tumor marker inferences as exploratory. Clonal turnover during TIL culture was high, and many clones enriched in the product were not detected in the baseline tumor, suggesting clonal contraction rather than faithful expansion.

Inclusive of the bounding cysteine and phenylalanine, the CDR3 is 14 residues long. CDR3 DNA only is kept here, 42 bases in frame from base 1. V and J are truncated by 4 bases and 1 base respectively, leaving an intervening sequence of 10 bases. The germline V gene supplies CDR1 SGHDT and CDR2 YYEEEE. This sequence uses TRBV5-6 and TRBJ2-3; the D gene lacks a confident call. Material: tumor tissue, obtained at baseline. The clonotype was recovered from a person aged 25-85 years with non-small cell lung cancer. The nucleotide sequence is TGTGCCAGCAGCCTCCTTAGGGGCACAGATACGCAGTATTTT. Translated, it gives CASSLLRGTDTQYF.